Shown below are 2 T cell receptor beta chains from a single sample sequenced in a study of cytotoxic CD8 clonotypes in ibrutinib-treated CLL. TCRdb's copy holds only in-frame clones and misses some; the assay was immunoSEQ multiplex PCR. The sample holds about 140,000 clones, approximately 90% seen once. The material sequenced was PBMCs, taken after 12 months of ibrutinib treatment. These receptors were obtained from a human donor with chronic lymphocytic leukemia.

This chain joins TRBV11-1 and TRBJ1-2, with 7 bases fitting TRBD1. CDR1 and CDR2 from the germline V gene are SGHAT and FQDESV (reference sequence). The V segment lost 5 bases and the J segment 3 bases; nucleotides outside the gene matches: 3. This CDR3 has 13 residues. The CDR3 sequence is CASSLTGYYGYTF. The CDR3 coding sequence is TGTGCCAGCAGCCTGACAGGGTACTATGGCTACACCTTC.

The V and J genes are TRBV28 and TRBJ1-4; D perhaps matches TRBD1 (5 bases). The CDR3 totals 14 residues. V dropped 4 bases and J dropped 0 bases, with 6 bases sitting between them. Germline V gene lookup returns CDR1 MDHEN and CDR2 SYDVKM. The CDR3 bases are TGTGCCAGCAGTTCAGGGACAACTAATGAAAAACTGTTTTTT. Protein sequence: CASSSGTTNEKLFF. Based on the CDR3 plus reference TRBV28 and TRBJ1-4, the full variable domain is DVKVTQSSRYLVKRTGEKVFLECVQDMDHENMFWYRQDPGLGLRLIYFSYDVKMKEKGDIPEGYSVSREKKERFSLILESASTNQTSMYLCASSSGTTNEKLFFGSGTQLSVL.